Reported below is one TCR beta chain. Its cognate antigen is unknown. Using immunoSEQ multiplex PCR, the repertoire was profiled, and TCRdb retains in-frame clones only, with some absent. The data show 140,000 to 150,000 clones, with around nine tenths seen just once and 4% to 6% held by the top ten. The sample belongs to a study of T cell responses to AZD1222 COVID-19 vaccine. V trimming: 5 bases; J trimming: 4 bases; junction bases outside the gene matches: 13. The V gene's germline CDR1 is SGHNT and CDR2 YENEEA. The CDR3 extends over 16 amino acids. Findings and limits, study-wide: A reported finding is that nearly half of spike-specific TCRs target unmutated variant regions.

The source is an adult in good health. The V call is TRBV11-3, the J call TRBJ2-5, with 7 nucleotides matching TRBD2. This material consisted of peripheral blood, taken on day 0 of AZD1222 vaccination. CDR3 DNA sequence: TGTGCCAGCAGCCTCGGGCCGGGGGGAGGCCGAGAGACCCAGTACTTC. Its protein product is CASSLGPGGGRETQYF.